This TCR beta chain derives from a study of T cell repertoires in cytomegalovirus infection. Germline CDR1 MNHEY, CDR2 SMNVEV (reference sequence). The CDR3 is 15 amino acids. V lost 6 bases and J lost 3, with 17 bases in between. TCRdb analysed the reads with MiXCR anew, one entry per CDR3 protein. The data hold around 300,000 distinct CDR3 sequences, with 22% observed a single time. This clonotype was observed a few times. Antigen: not known. The sequence derives from a human donor in good health (CMV status not recorded). Some clones in this sample may be carry-over from other donors' samples. The rearrangement links TRBV27 to TRBJ1-2; perhaps TRBD1 as D (5 bases). This material consisted of cultured PBMCs, taken from culture after CMV antigen stimulation. This CDR3 reads CASRPTGFVDYGYTF. The CDR3 bases are TGTGCCAGCAGACCTACAGGTTTCGTGGACTATGGCTACACCTTC.